These 28 T cell receptor beta chains originate from one sample sequenced in a study of immune evolution from preneoplasia to lung adenocarcinoma. Assay used: immunoSEQ multiplex PCR; TCRdb lists only in-frame clones, some missing. The sample yields over 4,000 clones, roughly four fifths seen once. The source material was FFPE adjacent normal lung tissue. Receptors were obtained from an older donor with lung adenocarcinoma.

V gene TRBV11-2 combines with J gene TRBJ2-1; D is uncertain. CDR1 is SGHAT, CDR2 FQNNGV, per germline. This CDR3 is built from 13 residues. Trimming removed 5 bases at V and 4 bases at J, with 9 bases between. This chain's CDR3 is CASSAEIYNEQFF. The CDR3 region has the DNA TGTGCCAGCAGCGCGGAGATTTACAATGAGCAGTTCTTC.

This clone has more than one count but fewer than ten. The rearrangement joins TRBV9 to TRBJ2-6; D unclear. V lost 4 bases to trimming and J lost 4 bases, with 15 bases between them. This CDR3 has 16 residues. Germline V gene lookup returns CDR1 SGDLS and CDR2 YYNGEE. The CDR3 protein is CASSPGLFGGANVLTF. As DNA, the CDR3 is TGTGCCAGCAGCCCCGGCCTCTTTGGGGGGGCCAACGTCCTGACTTTC.

V usage is TRBV7-3 and J usage is TRBJ2-5; 7 nucleotides match TRBD2. Losses at the gene ends were 4 bases for V and 2 bases for J; bases not matched to a gene: 7. Looked up from germline, CDR1 is SGHTA and CDR2 is FQGTGA. The CDR3 length is 15 residues. The CDR3 coding sequence is TGTGCCAGCAGCTCAAAGGGACTATCTCAAGAGACCCAGTACTTC. Its protein product is CASSSKGLSQETQYF.

This clone was found a few times. The chain has TRBV15 and TRBJ1-1, with a weak D call TRBD1 (5 bases). The CDR3 length is 17 residues. From germline, CDR1 is LNHNV and CDR2 YYDKDF (reference sequence). The germline V and J ends were trimmed by 0 bases and 0 bases, with 14 bases remaining between them. This chain's CDR3 is CATSREGSAGMNTEAFF. For the CDR3, the DNA is TGTGCCACCAGCAGAGAGGGATCGGCAGGGATGAACACTGAAGCTTTCTTT.

This clone came up once. This chain uses TRBV29-1 with TRBJ2-5, with D hard to call. This CDR3 spans 10 amino acids. V was trimmed by 4 bases and J by 5 bases, leaving 5 bases between them. Germline V gene data show CDR1 as SQVTM and CDR2 as ANQGSEA. The CDR3 DNA sequence: TGCAGCGTTGCGCGGGAGACCCAGTACTTC. Protein product: CSVARETQYF. Full variable domain (remainder filled in from reference TRBV29-1 and TRBJ2-5): SAVISQKPSRDICQRGTSLTIQCQVDSQVTMMFWYRQQPGQSLTLIATANQGSEATYESGFVIDKFPISRPNLTFSTLTVSNMSPEDSSIYLCSVARETQYFGPGTRLLVL.

This clone was detected once. V gene TRBV5-8 combines with J gene TRBJ1-5; D unclear. Trimming removed 0 bases at V and 6 bases at J, with 13 bases between. The CDR3 consists of 15 residues. Germline-derived CDR1 and CDR2 are SGHTS and YDEGEE. CDR3 in DNA: TGTGCCAGCAGCTTGGTGTTCGGCAGTGGTCAGCCCCAGCATTTT. As protein: CASSLVFGSGQPQHF. Filled out from reference TRBV5-8 and TRBJ1-5, the complete variable domain reads EAGVTQSPTHLIKTRGQQATLRCSPISGHTSVYWYQQALGLGLQFLLWYDEGEERNRGNFPPRFSGRQFPNYSSELNVNALELEDSALYLCASSLVFGSGQPQHFGDGTRLSIL.

This clone has a handful of counts. V and J are TRBV4-1 and TRBJ2-2; D is tentatively TRBD1 or TRBD2 (7 bases each). Per the germline V gene, CDR1 is MGHRA and CDR2 is YSYEKL. The CDR3 covers 17 residues. V gave up 4 bases and J gave up 4 bases, with 19 bases separating them. The CDR3 DNA sequence: TGCGCCAGCAGCCCCAGGGGGGGCATGGCTATCACCGGGGAGCTGTTTTTT. Its protein product is CASSPRGGMAITGELFF.

The chain uses TRBV10-2 and TRBJ2-1; D is unclear. V was cut by 2 bases and J by 4 bases, with 12 bases left in between. The germline gives CDR1 WSHSY, CDR2 SAAADI. This CDR3 spans 15 amino acids. Here the CDR3 DNA reads TGCGCCAGCAGTGAGAGGAGCGCGGTTTACAATGAGCAGTTCTTC. As protein: CASSERSAVYNEQFF.

The CDR3 DNA reads TGTGCCAGCAGCCAAGGACTAGCGGGACCCTACGAGCAGTACTTC. Translated, it gives CASSQGLAGPYEQYF. The chain recombines TRBV7-2 with TRBJ2-7, with TRBD2 matching 12 bases. Trimming removed 5 bases from V and 2 bases from J; junction bases left unmatched: 4. Germline V gene data show CDR1 as SGHTA and CDR2 as FQGNSA. There are 15 residues in the CDR3.

The chain links TRBV6-6 to TRBJ2-7; the D gene could be TRBD1 or TRBD2 (5 bases each). Germline assignment: CDR1 MNHNY and CDR2 SVGAGI (reference sequence). V was pared by 2 bases and J by 0 bases, with 11 bases between. CDR3 length: 15 residues. Here the CDR3 DNA reads TGTGCCAGCAGTTACGTTTGGGGGAACTCCTACGAGCAGTACTTC. Its translation is CASSYVWGNSYEQYF.

This chain joins TRBV7-2 and TRBJ2-1; D possibly corresponds to TRBD2 (6 bases). Trimming took off 2 bases at V and 4 bases at J, with 12 bases between the two ends. Germline V gene lookup returns CDR1 SGHTA and CDR2 FQGNSA. The CDR3 spans 15 residues. The CDR3 spells CASSLSLGGYNEQFF. As DNA, the CDR3 is TGTGCCAGCAGCTTATCCCTGGGAGGTTACAATGAGCAGTTCTTC.

The chain links TRBV27 to TRBJ2-1; perhaps TRBD2 as D (5 bases). Germline values: CDR1 MNHEY, CDR2 SMNVEV (reference sequence). The CDR3 sequence is 15 residues long. V gave up 0 bases and J gave up 9 bases, with 15 bases separating them. The CDR3 DNA follows: TGTGCCAGCAGTTTATCGGGGTTTGCGGGCGGTGAGCAGTTCTTC. It encodes CASSLSGFAGGEQFF.

The rearrangement joins TRBV5-1 to TRBJ2-1; 12 positions agree with TRBD2. Germline CDR1 is SGHRS and CDR2 is YFSETQ. CDR3 length: 15 amino acids. V gave up 0 bases and J gave up 8 bases; unmatched junction bases: 3. The CDR3 DNA sequence: TGCGCCAGCAGCTTGGGACTAGCGGGAGTGGATGAGCAGTTCTTC. It codes for CASSLGLAGVDEQFF.

Within the sample, this clone is large. This CDR3 reads CASSQGVGYGYTF. In nucleotides, the CDR3 is TGCGCCAGCAGTCAGGGGGTCGGCTATGGCTACACCTTC. The chain employs TRBV5-1 and TRBJ1-2; 7 nucleotides match TRBD1. CDR3 length equals 13 residues. The V gene's germline CDR1 is SGHRS and CDR2 YFSETQ. The ends lost 5 bases at V and 4 bases at J; junction bases unmatched: 5. The full variable domain, its missing parts supplied by reference TRBV5-1 and TRBJ1-2, is KAGVTQTPRYLIKTRGQQVTLSCSPISGHRSVSWYQQTPGQGLQFLFEYFSETQRNKGNFPGRFSGRQFSNSRSEMNVSTLELGDSALYLCASSQGVGYGYTFGSGTRLTVV.

This clone was counted once. The rearrangement links TRBV28 to TRBJ2-6, with D perhaps TRBD1 (6 bases). Between the trimmed V and J ends, which lost 4 bases and 4 bases, there was a span of 17 bases. The CDR3 consists of 17 residues. CDR1 is MDHEN, CDR2 SYDVKM, per germline. CDR3 sequence: CASSSQSQGTGANVLTF. The DNA for the CDR3 is TGTGCCAGCAGTTCCCAATCCCAGGGGACAGGGGCCAACGTCCTGACTTTC.

The rearrangement joins TRBV28 to TRBJ2-2, with 7 bases aligning to TRBD2. V trimming: 5 bases; J trimming: 0 bases; junction bases outside the gene matches: 3. The CDR3 length is 15 residues. Germline lookup yields CDR1 MDHEN and CDR2 SYDVKM. Here the CDR3 DNA reads TGTGCCAGCAGTAGCGGGAATACGAACACCGGGGAGCTGTTTTTT. Protein product: CASSSGNTNTGELFF.

This clone has only a few counts. The chain couples TRBV29-1 to TRBJ2-3; 12 nucleotides agree with TRBD2. The CDR3 consists of 14 residues. Germline V CDR1 and CDR2: SQVTM, ANQGSEA. After removal of 7 bases from V and 3 bases from J, the junction contained 5 bases not matched to a gene. CDR3 in DNA: TGCAGCGCCAAGGGGACTAGCGGGACAGATACGCAGTATTTT. As protein: CSAKGTSGTDTQYF.

Only a few counts were recorded for this clone. The chain joins TRBV5-6 to TRBJ2-5; D unresolved. Germline assignment: CDR1 SGHDT and CDR2 YYEEEE. Trimming removed 3 bases at V and 5 bases at J, with 20 bases between. The CDR3 is made up of 16 amino acids. The CDR3 spells CASSSNRGGKRETQYF. The CDR3 DNA is TGTGCCAGCAGCTCAAATCGCGGCGGCAAGAGGGAGACCCAGTACTTC.

The J gene is TRBJ2-2, the V gene TRBV30; the D is unclear. The length of the CDR3 is 15 residues. Germline CDR1 reads GTSNPN; CDR2 reads SVGIG (reference sequence). The V end lost 1 base, the J end lost 1 base, and 10 bases lay between the germline ends. The chain's CDR3 is CAWSALSENTGELFF. CDR3 nucleotides: TGTGCCTGGAGTGCCCTCAGCGAGAACACCGGGGAGCTGTTTTTT.

Only a few counts were recorded for this clone. The V gene is TRBV18, the J gene TRBJ2-7, with 7 positions matching TRBD2. CDR1 and CDR2 from the germline V gene are KGHSH and LQKENI. The CDR3 totals 12 residues. The trim removed 4 bases at V and 9 bases at J, leaving 6 bases unmatched. The CDR3 here is CASSRGREGQYF. CDR3 nucleotides: TGTGCCAGCTCACGCGGCAGGGAGGGGCAGTACTTC.

CDR3 residues: CASSYTGTSGATGELFF. The CDR3 bases are TGTGCCAGCAGTTATACCGGGACTAGCGGAGCCACCGGGGAGCTGTTTTTT. This rearrangement joins TRBV2 to TRBJ2-2; 11 positions agree with TRBD2. V lost 5 bases to trimming and J lost 4 bases; unmatched junction nucleotides: 9. This CDR3 region has 17 residues. Germline V lookup: CDR1 SNHLY, CDR2 FYNNEI.

CDR3 sequence reads: CAWSRGTSGGTGELFF. The CDR3 region has the DNA TGTGCCTGGAGTCGGGGGACTAGCGGCGGCACCGGGGAGCTGTTTTTT. The V gene is TRBV30, the J gene TRBJ2-2; 11 bases are shared with TRBD2. The CDR3 has 16 residues. The V gene's germline CDR1 is GTSNPN and CDR2 SVGIG (reference sequence). Trimming cost V 2 bases and J 4 bases; bases outside gene matches: 6.

The gene calls are TRBV11-2 and TRBJ2-5; possible D gene TRBD1, 6 bases. The CDR3 covers 16 residues. Trimming took off 2 bases at V and 2 bases at J, with 15 bases between the two ends. Germline-derived CDR1 and CDR2 are SGHAT and FQNNGV. The CDR3 DNA reads TGTGCCAGCAGCTTATTGGGGGCGCGTCTACAAGAGACCCAGTACTTC. Translated: CASSLLGARLQETQYF.

The chain combines TRBV18 with TRBJ2-7; D gene uncertain. With 2 bases removed from V and 0 bases from J, the gap between germline ends came to 11 bases. Looked up from germline, CDR1 is KGHSH and CDR2 is LQKENI. The CDR3 has 15 residues. CDR3 residues: CASSPIQQSSYEQYF. CDR3 nucleotide sequence: TGTGCCAGCTCACCAATTCAACAGAGCTCCTACGAGCAGTACTTC.

This clone has only one observation. This CDR3 is CASSEGRGAEQYF. The CDR3 DNA reads TGTGCCAGCAGTGAAGGACGGGGCGCCGAGCAGTACTTC. The chain employs TRBV6-1 and TRBJ2-7, with D perhaps being TRBD1 or TRBD2 (5 bases each). The CDR3 consists of 13 residues. Germline V gene sequence: CDR1 MNHNS, CDR2 SASEGT. V shed 1 base and J shed 6 bases, with 10 bases lying between them.

The V and J genes are TRBV11-1 and TRBJ1-1; D uncertain. The germline CDR1 and CDR2 sequences are SGHAT and FQDESV (reference sequence). This CDR3 has 14 residues. The V end was cut by 5 bases, the J end by 0 bases, with 10 bases between. CDR3 DNA: TGTGCCAGCAGCAGAAGTGGGGTGAACACTGAAGCTTTCTTT. It codes for CASSRSGVNTEAFF. Using reference TRBV11-1 and TRBJ1-1 for the parts outside the CDR3, the full variable domain is EAEVAQSPRYKITEKSQAVAFWCDPISGHATLYWYRQILGQGPELLVQFQDESVVDDSQLPKDRFSAERLKGVDSTLKIQPAELGDSAMYLCASSRSGVNTEAFFGQGTRLTVV.

J is TRBJ1-5 and V is TRBV5-6, with a possible D match to TRBD1 (5 bases). CDR1 and CDR2 (germline): SGHDT, YYEEEE. The CDR3 loop spans 15 amino acids. V dropped 1 base and J dropped 4 bases, with 12 bases sitting between them. In DNA, the CDR3 is TGTGCCAGCAGCTTGCAAGGGGCCGCAAATCAGCCCCAGCATTTT. This translates into CASSLQGAANQPQHF.

The chain has TRBV5-8 and TRBJ2-7, with 9 bases matching TRBD1. J gave up 8 bases and V 1 base, and 13 bases lay outside the gene matches. This CDR3 has 16 residues. Looked up from germline, CDR1 is SGHTS and CDR2 is YDEGEE. The CDR3 is CASSLPLGQGLLKQYF. In DNA, the CDR3 is TGTGCCAGCAGCTTGCCCCTGGGACAGGGCCTGCTAAAGCAGTACTTC.